This T cell receptor beta chain was identified during a study of Graves' ophthalmopathy and Graves' hyperthyroidism. RNA served as the template for amplifying TCR beta CDR3 regions. First-round RT-PCR employed HTBI primers, with a second-round multiplex PCR after it. One entry per CDR3 protein, called by TCRdb with MiXCR from the multiplex PCR reads. The table records about 370,000 distinct CDR3 sequences, roughly a sixth of them present only once. The CDR3 covers 15 residues. Trimming left V 8 bases short and J 0 bases short, with 13 bases between. CDR1 and CDR2 from the germline V gene are ENHRY and SYGVKD. This clonotype was observed at least ten times.

This rearrangement joins TRBV10-3 to TRBJ2-2; D call uncertain. The sample was peripheral blood. The receptor comes from an adult woman with stable Graves' hyperthyroidism. CDR3 sequence (DNA): TGTGCCATCCATAAAGCTGAGTCGAACACCGGGGAGCTGTTTTTT. It codes for CAIHKAESNTGELFF.